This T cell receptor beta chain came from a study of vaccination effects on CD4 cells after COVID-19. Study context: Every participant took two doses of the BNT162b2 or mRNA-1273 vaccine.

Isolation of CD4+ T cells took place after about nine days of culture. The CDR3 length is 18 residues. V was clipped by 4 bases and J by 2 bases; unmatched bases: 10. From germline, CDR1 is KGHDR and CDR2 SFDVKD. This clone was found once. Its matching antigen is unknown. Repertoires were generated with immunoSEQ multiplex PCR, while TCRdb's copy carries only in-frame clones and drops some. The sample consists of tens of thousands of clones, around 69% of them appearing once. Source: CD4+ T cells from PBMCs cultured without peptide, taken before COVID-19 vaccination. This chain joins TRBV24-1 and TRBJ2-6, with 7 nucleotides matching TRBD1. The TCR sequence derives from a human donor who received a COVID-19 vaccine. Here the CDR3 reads CATSDQKQGLTGANVLTF. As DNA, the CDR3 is TGTGCCACCAGTGACCAGAAACAGGGGTTGACTGGGGCCAACGTCCTGACTTTC.